The 9 T cell receptor beta chains below all came from one sample that was sequenced in a study of T cell repertoires in cytomegalovirus infection. TCRdb reprocessed the reads with MiXCR, giving one entry per CDR3 protein. The data contain 200,000 to 300,000 distinct CDR3 sequences, around 12% of them singletons. The sample was PBMCs. These receptors were collected from a human donor in good health (CMV status not recorded). Some clones in this sample may be carry-over from other donors' samples.

The V gene is TRBV20-1, the J gene TRBJ1-1, with 7 bases identical to TRBD1. The germline V gene encodes CDR1 DFQATT and CDR2 SNEGSKA (reference sequence). This CDR3 comprises 12 residues. Losses at the gene ends were 6 bases for V and 0 bases for J; bases not matched to a gene: 1. The CDR3 sequence: CSAGQVNTEAFF. CDR3 nucleotide sequence: TGCAGTGCAGGACAGGTGAACACTGAAGCTTTCTTT.

This clonotype was seen ten or more times. The rearrangement uses TRBV4-2 and TRBJ2-2, with no clear D. V gave up 6 bases and J gave up 2 bases, with 13 bases separating them. The CDR3 is 15 amino acids. Looked up from germline, CDR1 is LGHNA and CDR2 is YNFKEQ. The CDR3 loop reads CASRGMTANTGELFF. Here the CDR3 DNA reads TGTGCCAGCAGGGGGATGACGGCTAACACCGGGGAGCTGTTTTTT.

The V call is TRBV5-1, the J call TRBJ1-1, with 8 bases matching TRBD1. Germline V gives CDR1 SGHRS, CDR2 YFSETQ. V gave up 4 bases and J gave up 4 bases; unmatched junction bases: 9. This CDR3 is built from 15 residues. The CDR3 DNA reads as TGCGCCAGCAGCACTCAACAGGGGGTGGGCACTGAAGCTTTCTTT. Protein sequence: CASSTQQGVGTEAFF.

In this sample, this clonotype turned up many times. V is TRBV7-2 and J is TRBJ2-2, with a possible D match to TRBD2 (5 bases). The CDR3 is 15 amino acids. CDR1 and CDR2 (germline): SGHTA, FQGNSA. Trimming pared 5 bases from V and 1 base from J, leaving 11 bases between. The CDR3 spells CASSPGRGNTGELFF. In DNA form, the CDR3 reads TGTGCCAGCAGCCCAGGTCGGGGGAACACCGGGGAGCTGTTTTTT.

V usage is TRBV20-1 and J usage is TRBJ2-2, with D maybe TRBD2 (7 bases). Germline CDR1 is DFQATT and CDR2 is SNEGSKA (reference sequence). This CDR3 has 16 amino acids. V lost 6 bases and J lost 5, with 22 bases in between. CDR3 coding DNA: TGCAGTGCCACACCGGGGGGACAACGTTCGACCGGGGAGCTGTTTTTT. Translated, it gives CSATPGGQRSTGELFF.

This clonotype has ten or more counts. The chain uses TRBV14 and TRBJ2-3, with 7 nucleotides matching TRBD1. The CDR3 is 13 amino acids. J lost 2 bases, V lost 5 bases, and 1 base had no gene match. Per germline, CDR1 SGHDN and CDR2 FVKESK. This CDR3 reads CASSDRVTDTQYF. The CDR3 bases are TGTGCCAGCAGCGACAGGGTCACAGATACGCAGTATTTT.

This clonotype was counted a few times. V gene TRBV11-2 combines with J gene TRBJ2-7; 12 nucleotides line up with TRBD1. Trimming took 5 bases from V and 6 from J; bases not matched to a gene: 8. CDR3 length equals 15 residues. Germline CDR1 reads SGHAT; CDR2 reads FQNNGV. The CDR3 reads CASSPVGQGATEQYF. CDR3 nucleotide sequence: TGTGCCAGCAGCCCTGTGGGACAGGGGGCTACCGAGCAGTACTTC.

This clonotype was observed at least ten times. The chain employs TRBV7-2 and TRBJ2-5; the D gene is possibly TRBD1 (6 bases). Between the trimmed V and J ends, which lost 1 base and 5 bases, there was a span of 14 bases. Germline loops: CDR1 SGHTA, CDR2 FQGNSA. The CDR3 extends over 15 amino acids. CDR3 coding DNA: TGTGCCAGCAGCTTAGTCGCAGGGGAAGGGGAGACCCAGTACTTC. Protein product: CASSLVAGEGETQYF.

This clonotype was seen ten or more times. The genes are TRBV7-8 and TRBJ1-2, with D tentatively TRBD1 (5 bases). This CDR3 is 14 amino acids long. Germline CDR1 SGHVS, CDR2 FQNEAQ. The V gene lost 8 bases and the J gene lost 0 bases, with 13 bases spanning the gap. CDR3 residues: CASSTGAANYGYTF. CDR3 sequence (DNA): TGTGCCAGCTCAACAGGAGCAGCTAACTATGGCTACACCTTC.